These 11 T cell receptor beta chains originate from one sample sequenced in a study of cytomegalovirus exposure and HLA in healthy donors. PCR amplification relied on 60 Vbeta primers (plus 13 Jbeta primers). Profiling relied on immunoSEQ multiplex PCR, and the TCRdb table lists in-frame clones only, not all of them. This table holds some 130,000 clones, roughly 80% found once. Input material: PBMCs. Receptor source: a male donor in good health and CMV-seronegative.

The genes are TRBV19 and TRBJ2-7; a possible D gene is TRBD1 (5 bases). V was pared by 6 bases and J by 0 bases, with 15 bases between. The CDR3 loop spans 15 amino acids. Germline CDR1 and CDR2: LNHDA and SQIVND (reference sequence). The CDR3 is CASSTDSQSSYEQYF. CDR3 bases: TGTGCCAGTAGCACCGACAGCCAGAGCTCCTACGAGCAGTACTTC.

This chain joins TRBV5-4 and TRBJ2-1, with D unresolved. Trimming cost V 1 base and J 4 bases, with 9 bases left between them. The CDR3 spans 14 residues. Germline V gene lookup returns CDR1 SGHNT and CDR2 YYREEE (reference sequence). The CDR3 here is CASSLSRSYNEQFF. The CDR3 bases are TGTGCCAGCAGCTTGAGTAGAAGTTACAATGAGCAGTTCTTC.

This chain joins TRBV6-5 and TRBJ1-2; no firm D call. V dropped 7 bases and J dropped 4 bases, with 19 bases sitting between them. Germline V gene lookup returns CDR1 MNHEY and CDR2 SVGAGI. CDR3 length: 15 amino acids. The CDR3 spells CASTSFGVEVYGYTF. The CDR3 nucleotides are TGTGCCAGCACCTCCTTCGGGGTGGAGGTCTATGGCTACACCTTC.

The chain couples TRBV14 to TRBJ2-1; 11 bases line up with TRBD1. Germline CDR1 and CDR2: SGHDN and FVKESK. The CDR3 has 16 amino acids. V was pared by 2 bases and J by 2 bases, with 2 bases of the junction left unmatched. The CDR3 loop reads CASSQLGQGAYNEQFF. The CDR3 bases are TGTGCCAGCAGCCAACTGGGACAGGGGGCCTACAATGAGCAGTTCTTC.

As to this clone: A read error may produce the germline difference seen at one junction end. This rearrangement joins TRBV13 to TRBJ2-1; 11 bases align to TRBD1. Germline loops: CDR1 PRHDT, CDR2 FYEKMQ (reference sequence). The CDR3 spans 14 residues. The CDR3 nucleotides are TGTGCCGGCAGCCCACGGACAGGGGGCTATGAGCAGTTCTTC. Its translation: CAGSPRTGGYEQFF.

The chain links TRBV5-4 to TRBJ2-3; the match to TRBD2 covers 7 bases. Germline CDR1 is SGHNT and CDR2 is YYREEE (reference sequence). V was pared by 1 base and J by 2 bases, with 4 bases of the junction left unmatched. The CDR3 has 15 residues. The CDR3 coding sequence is TGTGCCAGCAGCTTGAACGGGGGGAACACAGATACGCAGTATTTT. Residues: CASSLNGGNTDTQYF.

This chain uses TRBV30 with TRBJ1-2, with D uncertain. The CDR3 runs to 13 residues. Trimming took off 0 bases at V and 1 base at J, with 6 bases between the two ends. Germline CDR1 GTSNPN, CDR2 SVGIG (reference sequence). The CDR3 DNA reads TGTGCCTGGAGTGTATCCGTTAACTATGGCTACACCTTC. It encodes CAWSVSVNYGYTF. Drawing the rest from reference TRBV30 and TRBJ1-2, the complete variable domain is SQTIHQWPATLVQPVGSPLSLECTVEGTSNPNLYWYRQAAGRGLQLLFYSVGIGQISSEVPQNLSASRPQDRQFILSSKKLLLSDSGFYLCAWSVSVNYGYTFGSGTRLTVV.

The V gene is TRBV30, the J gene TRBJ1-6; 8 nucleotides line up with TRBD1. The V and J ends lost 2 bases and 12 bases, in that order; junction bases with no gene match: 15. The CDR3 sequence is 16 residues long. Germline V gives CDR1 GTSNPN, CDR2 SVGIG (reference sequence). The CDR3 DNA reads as TGTGCCTGGAGTCTGGCGTTCGGACAGGGTCGAGAACCCCTCCACTTT. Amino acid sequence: CAWSLAFGQGREPLHF.

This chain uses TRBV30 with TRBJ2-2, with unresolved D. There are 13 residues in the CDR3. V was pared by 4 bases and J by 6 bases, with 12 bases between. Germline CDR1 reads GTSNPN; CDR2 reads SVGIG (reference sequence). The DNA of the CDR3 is TGTGCCTGGACCTTCTCAGGTCCCGGGGAGCTGTTTTTT. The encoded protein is CAWTFSGPGELFF.

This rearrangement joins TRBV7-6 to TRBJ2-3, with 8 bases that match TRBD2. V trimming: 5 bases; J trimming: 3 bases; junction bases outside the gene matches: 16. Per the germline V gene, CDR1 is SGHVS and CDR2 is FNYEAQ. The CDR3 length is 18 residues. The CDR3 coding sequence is TGTGCCAGCAGCGCGATAGGGGGGCCAGCGGGAGTTACAGATACGCAGTATTTT. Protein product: CASSAIGGPAGVTDTQYF. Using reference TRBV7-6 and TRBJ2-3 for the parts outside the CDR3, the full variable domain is GAGVSQSPRYKVTKRGQDVALRCDPISGHVSLYWYRQALGQGPEFLTYFNYEAQQDKSGLPNDRFSAERPEGSISTLTIQRTEQRDSAMYRCASSAIGGPAGVTDTQYFGPGTRLTVL.

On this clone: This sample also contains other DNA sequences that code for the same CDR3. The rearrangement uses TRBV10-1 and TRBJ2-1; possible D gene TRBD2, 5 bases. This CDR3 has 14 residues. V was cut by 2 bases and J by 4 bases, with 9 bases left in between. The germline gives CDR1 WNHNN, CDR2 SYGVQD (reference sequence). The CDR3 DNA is TGCGCCAGCAGTGAGGGCGAGCGGTACAATGAGCAGTTCTTC. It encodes CASSEGERYNEQFF.